The subject of this entry is one T cell receptor (beta chain). Its antigen is still unknown. This sample is drawn from a study of T-cell reconstitution after alpha-beta-depleted transplantation in children. CDR1 is SNHLY and CDR2 is FYNNEI in the germline V gene. The V and J ends lost 6 bases and 6 bases respectively, with 15 bases between them. The length of the CDR3 is 13 residues. Study outcomes and limitations: Most T-cell counts and diversity one year after the transplant came from T cells that were newly produced.

Preparing the TCRbeta library involved the use of unique molecular identifiers. Via MiXCR, TCRdb re-called the PCR reads, giving one row per CDR3 protein. The table includes 120,000 to 150,000 distinct CDR3 sequences, 8% to 10% detected once. The receptor's source is a female patient between 2 and 15 years old who had a stem cell transplant for congenital amegakaryocytic thrombocytopenia, so the T cells may come from the graft donor. This rearrangement joins TRBV2 to TRBJ2-7, with D maybe TRBD1 (6 bases). The sequenced sample was PBMCs, mostly from graft donor cells, obtained 180 days after TCRalphabeta/CD19-depleted stem cell transplant. The chain's CDR3 is CASSRGEFAEQYF. CDR3 DNA sequence: TGTGCCAGCAGCAGGGGTGAGTTCGCCGAGCAGTACTTC.